The 7 T cell receptor beta chains listed next were all sequenced from one sample in a study of human CD4 T cells and Enterobacteriaceae. Sorting took every CD4+ cell except CD45RA+CCR7+CD95- naive cells, reaching over 95% purity. Assay used: immunoSEQ multiplex PCR; TCRdb lists only in-frame clones, some missing. The data show 25,000 to 30,000 clones, about 80% seen once. The sequenced sample consisted of memory CD4+ T cells from blood. Receptors originate from a human donor in good health.

V gene TRBV15 combines with J gene TRBJ2-2; 13 bases are a match to TRBD2. The CDR3 runs to 15 residues. The junction had 7 bases not matched to a gene; V was cut back by 8 bases and J by 7 bases. Per germline, CDR1 LNHNV and CDR2 YYDKDF (reference sequence). The CDR3 region is CATRTSGRRGGELFF. The CDR3 nucleotides are TGTGCCACCCGGACTAGCGGGAGACGGGGCGGGGAGCTGTTTTTT. Drawing the rest from reference TRBV15 and TRBJ2-2, the complete variable domain is DAMVIQNPRYQVTQFGKPVTLSCSQTLNHNVMYWYQQKSSQAPKLLFHYYDKDFNNEADTPDNFQSRRPNTSFCFLDIRSPGLGDTAMYLCATRTSGRRGGELFFGEGSRLTVL.

This clone is labeled as medium-sized. Other DNA sequences in the same sample also yield this CDR3. V is TRBV5-1 and J is TRBJ2-5; 7 nucleotides align to TRBD2. The CDR3 is 17 amino acids. Germline V lookup: CDR1 SGHRS, CDR2 YFSETQ. Trimming took 0 bases from V and 0 from J; bases not matched to a gene: 8. The chain's CDR3 is CASSLGLAVGYQETQYF. CDR3 DNA: TGCGCCAGCAGCTTGGGACTAGCAGTGGGGTACCAAGAGACCCAGTACTTC.

The sample holds one count of this clone. The chain has TRBV7-3 and TRBJ2-7; perhaps TRBD1 as D (5 bases). The CDR3 loop spans 15 amino acids. Looked up from germline, CDR1 is SGHTA and CDR2 is FQGTGA. Trimming removed 2 bases at V and 4 bases at J, with 15 bases between. CDR3: CASSLASSGPYEQYF. Here the CDR3 DNA reads TGTGCCAGCAGCTTAGCCAGCTCAGGGCCTTACGAGCAGTACTTC.

This clone occurred a few times. The chain employs TRBV11-1 and TRBJ2-3; D not certain. Germline V gives CDR1 SGHAT, CDR2 FQDESV (reference sequence). Deletions cut 6 bases from V and 3 bases from J, with 4 bases between. The CDR3 loop spans 11 amino acids. For the CDR3, the DNA is TGTGCCAGCAGGGGGACAGATACGCAGTATTTT. Encoded protein: CASRGTDTQYF.

This CDR3 reads CASRLGTYTEAFF. CDR3 DNA: TGTGCCAGCAGGCTAGGGACCTACACTGAAGCTTTCTTT. This chain connects TRBV2 to TRBJ1-1, with D possibly TRBD1 on 5 matching bases. This CDR3 is 13 amino acids long. Trimming cost V 6 bases and J 3 bases, with 11 bases left between them. Germline CDR1 is SNHLY and CDR2 is FYNNEI.

CDR3 nucleotide sequence: TGTGCCAGCAGCTTAGGTGGGGCTAACTATGGCTACACCTTC. This codes for CASSLGGANYGYTF. The gene calls are TRBV7-2 and TRBJ1-2, with D unclear. The germline CDR1 and CDR2 sequences are SGHTA and FQGNSA. V was pared by 1 base and J by 0 bases, with 6 bases between. The CDR3 extends over 14 amino acids.

The chain is built from TRBV28 and TRBJ2-1, with D maybe TRBD1 (5 bases). V was clipped by 3 bases and J by 4 bases, with 10 bases between them. The CDR3 runs to 14 residues. Germline V gene lookup returns CDR1 MDHEN and CDR2 SYDVKM. CDR3 sequence: CASSFSNRYNEQFF. CDR3 sequence (DNA): TGTGCCAGCAGTTTTTCAAACAGGTACAATGAGCAGTTCTTC. The complete variable domain, with remaining parts taken from reference TRBV28 and TRBJ2-1, reads DVKVTQSSRYLVKRTGEKVFLECVQDMDHENMFWYRQDPGLGLRLIYFSYDVKMKEKGDIPEGYSVSREKKERFSLILESASTNQTSMYLCASSFSNRYNEQFFGPGTRLTVL.